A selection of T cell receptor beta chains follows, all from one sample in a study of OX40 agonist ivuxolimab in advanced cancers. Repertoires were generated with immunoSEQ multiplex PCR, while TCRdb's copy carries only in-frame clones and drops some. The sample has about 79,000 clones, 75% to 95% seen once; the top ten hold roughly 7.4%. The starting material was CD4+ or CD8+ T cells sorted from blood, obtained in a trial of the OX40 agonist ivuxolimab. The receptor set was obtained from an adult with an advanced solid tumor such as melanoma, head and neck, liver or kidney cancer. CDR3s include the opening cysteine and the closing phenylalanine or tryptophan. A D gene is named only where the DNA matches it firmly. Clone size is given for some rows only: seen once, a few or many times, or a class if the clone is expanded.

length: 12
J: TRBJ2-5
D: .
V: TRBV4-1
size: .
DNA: TGCGCCAGCAGCCAAGTCCGAGAGACCCAGTACTTC
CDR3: CASSQVRETQYF

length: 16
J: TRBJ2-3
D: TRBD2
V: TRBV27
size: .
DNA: TGTGCCAGCAGTTTGTCCAGCGGGAGAATTACAGATACGCAGTATTTT
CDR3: CASSLSSGRITDTQYF

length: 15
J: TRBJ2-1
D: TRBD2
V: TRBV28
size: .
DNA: TGTGCCAGCAGTTTGGCGGGAGAGGGTAGAAATGAGCAGTTCTTC
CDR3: CASSLAGEGRNEQFF

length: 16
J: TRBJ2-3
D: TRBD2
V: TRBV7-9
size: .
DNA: TGTGCCAGCAGCCCCCGGACTAGCGGGAGCGGGAATACGCAGTATTTT
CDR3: CASSPRTSGSGNTQYF

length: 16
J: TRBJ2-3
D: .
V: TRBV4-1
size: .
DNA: TGCGCCAGCAGCCAAGTTCAGCGGGCAGGGACAGATACGCAGTATTTT
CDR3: CASSQVQRAGTDTQYF

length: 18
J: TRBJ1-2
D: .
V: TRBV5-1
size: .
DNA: TGCGCCAGCAGCTTGAGTGGGGGTCAGGGGATGTATTCGGATGGCTACACCTTC
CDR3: CASSLSGGQGMYSDGYTF

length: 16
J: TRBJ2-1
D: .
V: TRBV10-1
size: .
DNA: TGCGCCAGCAGTGAGTTAGGGAGGAACTCCTACAATGAGCAGTTCTTC
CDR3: CASSELGRNSYNEQFF

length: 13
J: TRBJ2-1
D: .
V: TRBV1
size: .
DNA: TGCACTCTGAACAGGGAGTCCTACAATGAGCAGTTCTTC
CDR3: CTLNRESYNEQFF

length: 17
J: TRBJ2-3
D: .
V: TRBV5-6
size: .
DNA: TGTGCCAGCAGCTTGGTAGGCCTGGGGGGAAGCACAGATACGCAGTATTTT
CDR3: CASSLVGLGGSTDTQYF

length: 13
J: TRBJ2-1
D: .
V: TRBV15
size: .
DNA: TGTGCCACCGTTCGGGCAAATGGGGATGAGCAGTTCTTC
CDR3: CATVRANGDEQFF

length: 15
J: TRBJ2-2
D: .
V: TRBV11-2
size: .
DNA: TGTGCCAGCAGCTTAGGGGGGCATGGGACCGGGGAGCTGTTTTTT
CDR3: CASSLGGHGTGELFF

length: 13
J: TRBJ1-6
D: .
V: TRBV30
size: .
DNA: TGTGCCTGGACCCTGGACCGTGATTCACCCCTCCACTTT
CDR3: CAWTLDRDSPLHF

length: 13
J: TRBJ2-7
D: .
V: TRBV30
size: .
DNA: TGTGCCTGGAGTACGGGACTCACCTACGAGCAGTACTTC
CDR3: CAWSTGLTYEQYF

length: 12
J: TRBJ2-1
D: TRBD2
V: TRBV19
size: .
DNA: TGTGCCAGTGGGCGGGAGTACAATGAGCAGTTCTTC
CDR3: CASGREYNEQFF

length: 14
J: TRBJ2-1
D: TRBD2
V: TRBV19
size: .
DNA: TGTGCCAGTGGGGGGACTAGAGCGGCCAATGAGCAGTTCTTC
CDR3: CASGGTRAANEQFF

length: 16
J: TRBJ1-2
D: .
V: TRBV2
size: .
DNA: TGTGCCAGCAGTTCGAGGGGAGTAGTACATATCGGTGGCTACACCTTC
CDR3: CASSSRGVVHIGGYTF

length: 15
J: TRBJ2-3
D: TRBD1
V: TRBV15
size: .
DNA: TGTGCCACCAGCACTCCGGGACAGGGGGTAGATACGCAGTATTTT
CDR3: CATSTPGQGVDTQYF

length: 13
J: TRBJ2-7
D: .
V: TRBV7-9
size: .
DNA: TGTGCCAGCAGTTACCTTAGCTCCTACGAGCAGTACTTC
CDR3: CASSYLSSYEQYF

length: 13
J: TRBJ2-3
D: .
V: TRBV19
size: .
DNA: TGTGCCAGCTCCGTAGGGGGGGTCGATACGCAGTATTTT
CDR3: CASSVGGVDTQYF

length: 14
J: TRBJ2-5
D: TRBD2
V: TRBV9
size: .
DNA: TGTGCCAGCAGCATAGCGGGAGTAGCGGAGACCCAGTACTTC
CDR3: CASSIAGVAETQYF

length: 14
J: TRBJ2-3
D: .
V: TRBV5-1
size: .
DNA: TGCGCCAGCTCAAGGCGGGACGAAACAGATACGCAGTATTTT
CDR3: CASSRRDETDTQYF

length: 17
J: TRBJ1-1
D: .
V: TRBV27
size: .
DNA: TGTGCCAGCAGTTTATCCTCCCGAACAGGATGGAACACTGAAGCTTTCTTT
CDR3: CASSLSSRTGWNTEAFF

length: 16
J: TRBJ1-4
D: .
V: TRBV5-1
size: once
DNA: TGCGCCAGCAGCCCGGCTCTAAGGACAGAAAATGAAAAACTGTTTTTT
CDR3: CASSPALRTENEKLFF

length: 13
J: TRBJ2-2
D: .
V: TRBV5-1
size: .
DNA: TGCGCCAGCAGCTTGTCAGGGGCCGGGGAGCTGTTTTTT
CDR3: CASSLSGAGELFF

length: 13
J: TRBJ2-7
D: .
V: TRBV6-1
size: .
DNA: TGTGCCAGCAGTGGGACGGGACCCTACGAGCAGTACTTC
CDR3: CASSGTGPYEQYF

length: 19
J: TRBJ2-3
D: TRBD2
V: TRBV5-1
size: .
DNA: TGCGCCAGCAGCTTGGCAAGACGACTAGCGGGCGGGATCGAGGATACGCAGTATTTT
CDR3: CASSLARRLAGGIEDTQYF

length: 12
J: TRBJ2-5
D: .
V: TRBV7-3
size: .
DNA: TGTGCCAGCAGCACCCCCCCGGGGACCCAGTACTTC
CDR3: CASSTPPGTQYF

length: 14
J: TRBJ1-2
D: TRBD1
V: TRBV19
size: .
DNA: TGTGCCAGTAGGCCCCAGGGGGCCAACTATGGCTACACCTTC
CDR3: CASRPQGANYGYTF

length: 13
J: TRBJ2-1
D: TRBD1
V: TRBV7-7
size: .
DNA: TGTGCTAGCAGCTTAAGACCAGGGGGTGAGCAGTTCTTC
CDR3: CASSLRPGGEQFF

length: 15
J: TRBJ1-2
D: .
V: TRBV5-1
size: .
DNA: TGCGCCAGCAGCTTGGCCGCAGGGGCGGGCTATGGCTACACCTTC
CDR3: CASSLAAGAGYGYTF

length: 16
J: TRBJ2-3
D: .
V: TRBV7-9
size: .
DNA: TGTGCCAGCAGCCCCAGAGGGGTAGTAGGGACAGATACGCAGTATTTT
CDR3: CASSPRGVVGTDTQYF

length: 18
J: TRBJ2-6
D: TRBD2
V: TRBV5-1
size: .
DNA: TGCGCCAGCAGCTCCCTGGGCGGGAGGGCCTCTGGGGCCAACGTCCTGACTTTC
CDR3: CASSSLGGRASGANVLTF

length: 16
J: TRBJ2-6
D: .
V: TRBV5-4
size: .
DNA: TGTGCCAGCAGCCTAAGGGGCGCCACCGCTGCCAACGTCCTGACTTTC
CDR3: CASSLRGATAANVLTF

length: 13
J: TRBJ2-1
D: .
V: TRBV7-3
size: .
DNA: TGTGCCAGCAGCTTAAGTTCCCTTAATGAGCAGTTCTTC
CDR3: CASSLSSLNEQFF

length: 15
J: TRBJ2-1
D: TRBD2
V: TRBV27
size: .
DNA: TGTGCCAGCAGGGTCGGACTAGCGGTCCTCCATGAGCAGTTCTTC
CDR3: CASRVGLAVLHEQFF

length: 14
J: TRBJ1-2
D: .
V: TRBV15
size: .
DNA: TGTGCCACCAGCAGAGATGGCCAGAACTATGGCTACACCTTC
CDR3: CATSRDGQNYGYTF

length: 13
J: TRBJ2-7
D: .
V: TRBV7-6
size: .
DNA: TGTGCCAGCAGCCCCTCGGTGGGCTACGAGCAGTACTTC
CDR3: CASSPSVGYEQYF

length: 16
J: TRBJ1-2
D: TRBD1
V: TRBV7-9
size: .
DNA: TGTGCCAGCAGCTTAGGCCTAGGACAGGGGGCTGGAGGCTACACCTTC
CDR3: CASSLGLGQGAGGYTF

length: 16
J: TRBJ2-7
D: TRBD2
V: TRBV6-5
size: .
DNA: TGTGCCAGCAGTTACTGGAGGACTAGCGGGTTACACGAGCAGTACTTC
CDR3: CASSYWRTSGLHEQYF

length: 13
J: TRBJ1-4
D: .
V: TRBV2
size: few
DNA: TGTGCCAGCAGTTATAGGGACGATGAAAAACTGTTTTTT
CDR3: CASSYRDDEKLFF

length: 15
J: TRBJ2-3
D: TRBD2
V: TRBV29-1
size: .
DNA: TGCAGCGCCGGAAAGGGAGGGCTCTATCCCGATACGCAGTATTTT
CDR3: CSAGKGGLYPDTQYF

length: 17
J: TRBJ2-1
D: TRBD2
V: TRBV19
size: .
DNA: TGTGCCAGTAGAGACGGACTAGCGGGAGCCCGGAGCTATGAGCAGTTCTTC
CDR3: CASRDGLAGARSYEQFF

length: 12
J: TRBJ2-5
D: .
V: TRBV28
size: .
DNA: TGTGCCAGCAGTTTAAATCGGGAGACCCAGTACTTC
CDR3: CASSLNRETQYF

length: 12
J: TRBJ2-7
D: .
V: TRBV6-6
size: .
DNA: TGTGCCAGCAGTACGACTAGAGACGAGCAGTACTTC
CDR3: CASSTTRDEQYF

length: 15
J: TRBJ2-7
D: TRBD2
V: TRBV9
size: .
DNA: TGTGCCAGCAGCTCCGGGGTTAGCGGGAATTACGAGCAGTACTTC
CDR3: CASSSGVSGNYEQYF

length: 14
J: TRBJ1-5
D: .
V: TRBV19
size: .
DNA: TGTGCCAGTAGGAGAGTGTGGGACAATCAGCCCCAGCATTTT
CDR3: CASRRVWDNQPQHF

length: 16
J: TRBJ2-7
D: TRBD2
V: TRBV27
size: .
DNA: TGTGCCAGCAGTCAACGTCAGGGACTAGCGGGAGTGGAGCAGTACTTC
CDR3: CASSQRQGLAGVEQYF